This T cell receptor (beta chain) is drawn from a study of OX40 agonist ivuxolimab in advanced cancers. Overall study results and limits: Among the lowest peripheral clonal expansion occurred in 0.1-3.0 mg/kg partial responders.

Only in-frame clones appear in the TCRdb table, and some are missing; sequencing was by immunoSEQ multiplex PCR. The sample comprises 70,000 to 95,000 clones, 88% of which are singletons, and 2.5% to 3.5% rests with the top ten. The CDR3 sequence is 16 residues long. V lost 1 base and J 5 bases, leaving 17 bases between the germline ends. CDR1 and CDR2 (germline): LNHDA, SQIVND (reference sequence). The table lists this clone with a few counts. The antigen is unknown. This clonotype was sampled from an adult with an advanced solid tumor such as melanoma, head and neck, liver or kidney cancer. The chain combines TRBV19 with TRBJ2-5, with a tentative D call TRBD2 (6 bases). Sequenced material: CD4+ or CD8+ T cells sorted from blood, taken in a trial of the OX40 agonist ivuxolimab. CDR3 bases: TGTGCCAGTAGTATAGGTTCTAGCGCGACCCAGGAGACCCAGTACTTC. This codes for CASSIGSSATQETQYF.